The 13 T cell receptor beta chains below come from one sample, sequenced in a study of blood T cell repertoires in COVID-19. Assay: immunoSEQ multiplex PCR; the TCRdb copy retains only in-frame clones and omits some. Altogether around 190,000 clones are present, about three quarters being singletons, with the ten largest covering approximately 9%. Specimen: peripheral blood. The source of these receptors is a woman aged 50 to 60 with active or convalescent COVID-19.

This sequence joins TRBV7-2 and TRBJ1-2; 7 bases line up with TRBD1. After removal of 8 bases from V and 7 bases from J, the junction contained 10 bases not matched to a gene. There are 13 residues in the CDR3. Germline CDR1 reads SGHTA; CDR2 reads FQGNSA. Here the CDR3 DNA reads TGTGCCAGCGCGTTGAGACAGGGCATTGGCTACACCTTC. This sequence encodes CASALRQGIGYTF.

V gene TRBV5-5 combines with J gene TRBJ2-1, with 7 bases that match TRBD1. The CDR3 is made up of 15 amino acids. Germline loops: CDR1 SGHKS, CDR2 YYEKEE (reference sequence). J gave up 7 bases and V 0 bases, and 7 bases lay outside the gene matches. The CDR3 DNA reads TGTGCCAGCAGCTTGGGCGCGACAGGGTTAAATGAGCAGTTCTTC. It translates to CASSLGATGLNEQFF.

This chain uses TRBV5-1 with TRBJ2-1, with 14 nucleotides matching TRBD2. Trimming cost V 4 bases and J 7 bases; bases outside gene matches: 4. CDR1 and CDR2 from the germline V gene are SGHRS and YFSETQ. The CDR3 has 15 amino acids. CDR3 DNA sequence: TGCGCCAGCAGCCTGACTAGCGGGAGGGTTAATGAGCAGTTCTTC. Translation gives CASSLTSGRVNEQFF.

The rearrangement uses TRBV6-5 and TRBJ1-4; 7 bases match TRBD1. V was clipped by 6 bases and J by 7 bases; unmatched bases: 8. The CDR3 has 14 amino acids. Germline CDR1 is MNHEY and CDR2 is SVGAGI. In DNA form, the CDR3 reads TGTGCCAGCAGGCCGACAGGGAGCGGTGAAAAACTGTTTTTT. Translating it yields CASRPTGSGEKLFF.

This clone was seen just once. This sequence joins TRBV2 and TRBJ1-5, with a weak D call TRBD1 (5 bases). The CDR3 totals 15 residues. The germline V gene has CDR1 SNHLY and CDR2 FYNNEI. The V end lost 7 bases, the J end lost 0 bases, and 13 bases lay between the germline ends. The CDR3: CASTSRDYSNQPQHF. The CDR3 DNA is TGTGCCAGCACCTCCAGGGATTATAGCAATCAGCCCCAGCATTTT.

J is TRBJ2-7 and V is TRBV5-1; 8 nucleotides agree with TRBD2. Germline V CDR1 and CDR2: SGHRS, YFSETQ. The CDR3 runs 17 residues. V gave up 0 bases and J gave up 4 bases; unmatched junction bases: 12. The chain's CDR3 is CASSLVASGFVLYEQYF. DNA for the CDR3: TGCGCCAGCAGCTTGGTGGCTAGCGGGTTTGTTCTTTACGAGCAGTACTTC.

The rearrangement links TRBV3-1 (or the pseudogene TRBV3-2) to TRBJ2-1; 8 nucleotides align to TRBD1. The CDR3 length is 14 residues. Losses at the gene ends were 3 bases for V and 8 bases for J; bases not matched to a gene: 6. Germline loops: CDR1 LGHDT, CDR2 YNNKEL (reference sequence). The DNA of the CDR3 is TGTGCCAGCAGCCACCAGACAGGGGCTGATGAGCAGTTCTTC. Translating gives CASSHQTGADEQFF.

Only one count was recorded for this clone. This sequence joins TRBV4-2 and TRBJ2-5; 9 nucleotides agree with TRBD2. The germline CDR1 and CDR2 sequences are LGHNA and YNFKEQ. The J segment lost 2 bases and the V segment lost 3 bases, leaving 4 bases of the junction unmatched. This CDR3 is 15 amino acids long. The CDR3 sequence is CASSQTSGPQETQYF. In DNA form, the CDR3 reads TGTGCCAGCAGCCAGACTAGCGGACCTCAAGAGACCCAGTACTTC.

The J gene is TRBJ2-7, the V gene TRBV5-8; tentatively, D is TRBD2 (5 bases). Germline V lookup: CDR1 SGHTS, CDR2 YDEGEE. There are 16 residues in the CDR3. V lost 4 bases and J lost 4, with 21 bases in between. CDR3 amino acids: CASSPGDGEKVYEQYF. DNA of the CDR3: TGTGCCAGCAGCCCGGGCGACGGGGAGAAAGTTTACGAGCAGTACTTC.

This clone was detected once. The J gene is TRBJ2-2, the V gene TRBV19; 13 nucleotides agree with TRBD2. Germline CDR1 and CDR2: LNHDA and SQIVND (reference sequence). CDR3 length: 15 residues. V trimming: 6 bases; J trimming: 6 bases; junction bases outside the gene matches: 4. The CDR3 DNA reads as TGTGCCAGTAGAAGGACTAGCGGGAGCGCCGGGGAGCTGTTTTTT. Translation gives CASRRTSGSAGELFF.

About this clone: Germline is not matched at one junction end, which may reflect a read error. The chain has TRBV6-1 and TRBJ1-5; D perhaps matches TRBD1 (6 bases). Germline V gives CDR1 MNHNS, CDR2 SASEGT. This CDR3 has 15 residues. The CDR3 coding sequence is TGTGCCAGCAGGGAAGGGGCAGGGGGCAATCAGCCCCAGCATTTT. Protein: CASREGAGGNQPQHF.

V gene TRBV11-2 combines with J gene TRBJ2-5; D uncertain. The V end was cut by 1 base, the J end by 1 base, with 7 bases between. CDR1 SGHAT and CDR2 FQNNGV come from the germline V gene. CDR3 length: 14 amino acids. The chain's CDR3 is CASSLAGRQETQYF. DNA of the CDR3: TGTGCCAGCAGCTTAGCCGGTCGCCAAGAGACCCAGTACTTC.

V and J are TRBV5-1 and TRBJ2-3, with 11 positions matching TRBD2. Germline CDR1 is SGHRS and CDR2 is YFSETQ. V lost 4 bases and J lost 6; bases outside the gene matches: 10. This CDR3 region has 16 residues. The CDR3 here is CASSPSLAGAGDTQYF. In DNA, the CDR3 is TGCGCCAGCAGCCCCTCACTAGCGGGGGCGGGGGATACGCAGTATTTT.